This TCR beta chain was profiled in a study of T-cell memory formation after mild COVID-19. This clonotype was recorded a few times. Looked up from germline, CDR1 is DFQATT and CDR2 is SNEGSKA (reference sequence). Trimming stripped 5 bases from V and 4 bases from J, with 20 bases between. The CDR3 contains 15 residues. Using its own MiXCR run on the 5' RACE reads, TCRdb lists one record per CDR3 protein. The sample lists 250,000 to 300,000 distinct CDR3 sequences, approximately 19% occurring once. The chain joins TRBV20-1 to TRBJ2-5; tentative D call: TRBD2 (6 bases). The sequence derives from a man between 18 and 35 years old who had mild COVID-19 (a few samples of this study predate the infection). Cell type and time point are not known. Source material: PBMCs or a T cell subset sorted from them (not recorded which). The CDR3 loop is CSACPGEGTGETQYF. CDR3 nucleotide sequence: TGCAGTGCTTGTCCGGGGGAAGGGACTGGAGAGACCCAGTACTTC.